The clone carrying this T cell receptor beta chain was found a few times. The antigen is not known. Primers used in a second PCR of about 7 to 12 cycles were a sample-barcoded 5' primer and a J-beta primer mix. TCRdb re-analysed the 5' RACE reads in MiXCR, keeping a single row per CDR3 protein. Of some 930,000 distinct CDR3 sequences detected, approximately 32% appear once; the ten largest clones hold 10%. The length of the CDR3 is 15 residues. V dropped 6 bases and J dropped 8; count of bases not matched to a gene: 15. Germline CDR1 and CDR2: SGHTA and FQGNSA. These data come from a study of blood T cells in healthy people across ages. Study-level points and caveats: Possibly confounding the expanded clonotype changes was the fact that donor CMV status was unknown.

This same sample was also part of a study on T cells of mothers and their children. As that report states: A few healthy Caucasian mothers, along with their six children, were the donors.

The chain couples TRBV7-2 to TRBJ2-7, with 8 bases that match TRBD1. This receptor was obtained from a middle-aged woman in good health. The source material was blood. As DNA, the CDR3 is TGTGCCAGCAGTCCATCTCAGGGGGCGGGTAACAAGCAGTACTTC. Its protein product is CASSPSQGAGNKQYF.